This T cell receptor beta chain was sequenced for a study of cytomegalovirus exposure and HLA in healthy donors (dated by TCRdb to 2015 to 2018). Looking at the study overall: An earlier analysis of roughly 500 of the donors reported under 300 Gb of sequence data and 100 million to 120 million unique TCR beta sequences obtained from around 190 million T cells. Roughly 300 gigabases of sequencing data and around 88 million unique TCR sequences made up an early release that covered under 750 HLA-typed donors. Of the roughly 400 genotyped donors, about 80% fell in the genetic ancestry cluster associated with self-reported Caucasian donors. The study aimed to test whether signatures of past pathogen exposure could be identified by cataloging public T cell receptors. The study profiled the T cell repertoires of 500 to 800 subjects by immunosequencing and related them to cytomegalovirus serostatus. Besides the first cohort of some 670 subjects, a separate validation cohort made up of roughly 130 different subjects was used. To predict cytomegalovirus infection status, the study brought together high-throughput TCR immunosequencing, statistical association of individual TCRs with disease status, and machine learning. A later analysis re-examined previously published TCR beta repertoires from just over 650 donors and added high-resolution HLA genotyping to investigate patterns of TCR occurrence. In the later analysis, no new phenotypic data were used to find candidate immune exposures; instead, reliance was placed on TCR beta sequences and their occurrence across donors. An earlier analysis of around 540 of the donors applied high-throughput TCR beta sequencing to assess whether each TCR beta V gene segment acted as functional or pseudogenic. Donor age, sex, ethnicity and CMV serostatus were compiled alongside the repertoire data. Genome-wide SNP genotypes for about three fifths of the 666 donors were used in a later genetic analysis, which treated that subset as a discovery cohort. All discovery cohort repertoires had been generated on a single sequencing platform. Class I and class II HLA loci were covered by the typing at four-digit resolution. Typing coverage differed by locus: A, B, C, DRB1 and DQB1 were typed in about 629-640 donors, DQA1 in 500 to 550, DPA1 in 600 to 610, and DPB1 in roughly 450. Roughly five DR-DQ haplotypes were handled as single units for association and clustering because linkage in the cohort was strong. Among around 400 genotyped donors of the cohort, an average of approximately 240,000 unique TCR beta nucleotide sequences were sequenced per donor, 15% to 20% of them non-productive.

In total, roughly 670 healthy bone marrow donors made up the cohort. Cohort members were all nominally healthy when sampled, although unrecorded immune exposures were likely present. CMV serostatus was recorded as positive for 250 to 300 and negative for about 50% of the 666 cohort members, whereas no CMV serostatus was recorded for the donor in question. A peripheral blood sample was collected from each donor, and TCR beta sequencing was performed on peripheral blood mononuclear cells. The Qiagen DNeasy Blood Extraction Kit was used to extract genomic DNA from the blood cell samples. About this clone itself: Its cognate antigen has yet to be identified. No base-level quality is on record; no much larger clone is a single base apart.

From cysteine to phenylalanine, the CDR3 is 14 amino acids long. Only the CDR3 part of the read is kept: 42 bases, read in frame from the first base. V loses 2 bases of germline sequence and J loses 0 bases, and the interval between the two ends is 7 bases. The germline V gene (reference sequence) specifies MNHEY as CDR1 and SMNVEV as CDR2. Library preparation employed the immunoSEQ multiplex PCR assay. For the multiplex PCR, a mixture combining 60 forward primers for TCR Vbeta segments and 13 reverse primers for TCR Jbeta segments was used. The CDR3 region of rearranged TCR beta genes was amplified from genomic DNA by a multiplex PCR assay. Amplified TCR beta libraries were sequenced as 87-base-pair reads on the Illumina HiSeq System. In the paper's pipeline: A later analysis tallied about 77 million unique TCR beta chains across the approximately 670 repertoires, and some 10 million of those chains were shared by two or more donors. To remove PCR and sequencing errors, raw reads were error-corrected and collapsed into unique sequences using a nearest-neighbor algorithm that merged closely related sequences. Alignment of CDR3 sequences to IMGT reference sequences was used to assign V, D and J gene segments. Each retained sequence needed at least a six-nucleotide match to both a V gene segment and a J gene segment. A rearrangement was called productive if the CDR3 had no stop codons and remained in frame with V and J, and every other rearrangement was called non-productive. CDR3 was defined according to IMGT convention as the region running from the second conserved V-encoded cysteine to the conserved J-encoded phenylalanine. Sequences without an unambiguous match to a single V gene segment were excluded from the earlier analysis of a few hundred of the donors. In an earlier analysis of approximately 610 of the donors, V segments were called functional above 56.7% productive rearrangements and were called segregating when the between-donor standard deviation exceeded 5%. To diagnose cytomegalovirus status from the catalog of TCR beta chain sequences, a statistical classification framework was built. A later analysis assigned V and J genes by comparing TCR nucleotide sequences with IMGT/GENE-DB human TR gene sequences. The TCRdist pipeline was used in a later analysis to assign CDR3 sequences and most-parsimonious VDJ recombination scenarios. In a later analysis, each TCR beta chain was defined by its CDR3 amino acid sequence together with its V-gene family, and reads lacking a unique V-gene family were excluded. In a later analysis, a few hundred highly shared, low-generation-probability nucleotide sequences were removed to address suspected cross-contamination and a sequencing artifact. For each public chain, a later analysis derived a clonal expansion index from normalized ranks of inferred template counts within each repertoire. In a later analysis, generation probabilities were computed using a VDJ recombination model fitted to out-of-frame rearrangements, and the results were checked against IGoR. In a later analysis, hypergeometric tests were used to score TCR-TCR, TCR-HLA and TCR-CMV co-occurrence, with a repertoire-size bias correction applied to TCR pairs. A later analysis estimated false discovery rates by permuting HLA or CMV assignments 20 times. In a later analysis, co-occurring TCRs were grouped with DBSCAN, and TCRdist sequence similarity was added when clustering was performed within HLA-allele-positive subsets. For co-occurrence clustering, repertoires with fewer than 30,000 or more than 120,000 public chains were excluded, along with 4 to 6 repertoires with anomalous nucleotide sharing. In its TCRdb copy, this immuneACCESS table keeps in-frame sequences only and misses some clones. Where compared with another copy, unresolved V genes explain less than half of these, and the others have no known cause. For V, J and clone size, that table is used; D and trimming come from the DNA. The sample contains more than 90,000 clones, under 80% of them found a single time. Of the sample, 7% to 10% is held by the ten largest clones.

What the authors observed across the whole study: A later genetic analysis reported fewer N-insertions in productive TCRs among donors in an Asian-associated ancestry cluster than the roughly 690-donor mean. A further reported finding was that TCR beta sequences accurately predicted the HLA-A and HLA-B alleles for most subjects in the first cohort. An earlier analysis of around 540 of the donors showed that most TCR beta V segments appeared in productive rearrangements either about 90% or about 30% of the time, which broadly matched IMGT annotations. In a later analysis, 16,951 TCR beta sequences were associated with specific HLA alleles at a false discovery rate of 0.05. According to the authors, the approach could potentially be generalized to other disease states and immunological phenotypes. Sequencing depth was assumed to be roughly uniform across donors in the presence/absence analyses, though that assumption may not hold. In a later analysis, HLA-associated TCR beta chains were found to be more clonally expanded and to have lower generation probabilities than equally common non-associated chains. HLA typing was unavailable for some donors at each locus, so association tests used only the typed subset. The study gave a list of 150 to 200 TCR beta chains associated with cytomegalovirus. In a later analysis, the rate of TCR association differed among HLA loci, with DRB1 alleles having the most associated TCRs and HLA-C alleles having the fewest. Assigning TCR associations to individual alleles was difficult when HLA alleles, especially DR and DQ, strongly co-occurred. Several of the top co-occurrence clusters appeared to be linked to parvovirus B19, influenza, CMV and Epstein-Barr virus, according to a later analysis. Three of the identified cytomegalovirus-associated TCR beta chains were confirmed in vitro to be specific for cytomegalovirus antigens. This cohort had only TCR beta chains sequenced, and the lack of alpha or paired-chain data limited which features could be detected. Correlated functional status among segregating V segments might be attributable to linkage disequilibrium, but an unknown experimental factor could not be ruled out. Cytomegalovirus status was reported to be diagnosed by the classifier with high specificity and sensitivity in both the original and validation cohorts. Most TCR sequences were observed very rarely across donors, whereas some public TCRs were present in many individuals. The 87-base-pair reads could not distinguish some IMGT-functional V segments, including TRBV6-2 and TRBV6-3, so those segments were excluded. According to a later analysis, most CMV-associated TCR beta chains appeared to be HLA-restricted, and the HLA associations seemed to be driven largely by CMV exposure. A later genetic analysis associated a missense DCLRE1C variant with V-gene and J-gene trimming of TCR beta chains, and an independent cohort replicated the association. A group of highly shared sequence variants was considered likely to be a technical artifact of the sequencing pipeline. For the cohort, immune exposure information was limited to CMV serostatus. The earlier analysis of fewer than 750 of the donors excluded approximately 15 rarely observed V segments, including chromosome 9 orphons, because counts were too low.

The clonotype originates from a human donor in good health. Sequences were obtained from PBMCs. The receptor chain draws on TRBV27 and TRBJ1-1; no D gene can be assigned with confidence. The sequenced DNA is TGTGCCAGCAGTTTAGCGGCCATGAACACTGAAGCTTTCTTT. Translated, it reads CASSLAAMNTEAFF.